This T cell receptor (beta chain) was identified in a study of shared clonotypes between healthy human individuals. Generated by immunoSEQ multiplex PCR, the TCRdb table keeps only in-frame clones and is missing some. The profile shows roughly 2 million clones, 95% of them singletons. Points on this clone: The same CDR3 is also encoded by other DNA sequences in this sample.

Germline V gene lookup returns CDR1 SEHNR and CDR2 FQNEAQ (reference sequence). The CDR3 loop spans 14 amino acids. V lost 5 bases and J lost 2; bases outside the gene matches: 4. This TCR was sampled from a man younger than 30 in good health. The rearrangement joins TRBV7-9 to TRBJ2-3; 7 bases line up with TRBD1. Sequencing used naive CD4+ T cells sorted from blood. As to subset: CD45RA+ positively selected. The DNA for the CDR3 is TGTGCCAGCAGCCAAACAGGGGCCACAGATACGCAGTATTTT. Protein product: CASSQTGATDTQYF.